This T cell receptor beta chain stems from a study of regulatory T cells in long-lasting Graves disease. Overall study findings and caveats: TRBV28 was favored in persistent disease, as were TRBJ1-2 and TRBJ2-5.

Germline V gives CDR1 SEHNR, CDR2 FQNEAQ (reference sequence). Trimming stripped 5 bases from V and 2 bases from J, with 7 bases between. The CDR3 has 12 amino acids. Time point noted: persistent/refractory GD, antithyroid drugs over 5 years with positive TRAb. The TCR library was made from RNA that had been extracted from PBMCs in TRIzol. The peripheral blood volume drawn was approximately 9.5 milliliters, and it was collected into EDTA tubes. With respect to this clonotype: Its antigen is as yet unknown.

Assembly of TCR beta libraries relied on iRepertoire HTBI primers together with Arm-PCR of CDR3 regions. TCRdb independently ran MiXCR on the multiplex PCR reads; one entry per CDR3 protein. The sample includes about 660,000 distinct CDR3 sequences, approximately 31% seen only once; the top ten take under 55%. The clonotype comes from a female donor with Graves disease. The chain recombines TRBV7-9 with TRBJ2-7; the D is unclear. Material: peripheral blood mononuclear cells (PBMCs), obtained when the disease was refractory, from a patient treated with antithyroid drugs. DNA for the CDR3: TGTGCCAGCAGCCGGACGCCCTACGAGCAGTACTTC. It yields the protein CASSRTPYEQYF.